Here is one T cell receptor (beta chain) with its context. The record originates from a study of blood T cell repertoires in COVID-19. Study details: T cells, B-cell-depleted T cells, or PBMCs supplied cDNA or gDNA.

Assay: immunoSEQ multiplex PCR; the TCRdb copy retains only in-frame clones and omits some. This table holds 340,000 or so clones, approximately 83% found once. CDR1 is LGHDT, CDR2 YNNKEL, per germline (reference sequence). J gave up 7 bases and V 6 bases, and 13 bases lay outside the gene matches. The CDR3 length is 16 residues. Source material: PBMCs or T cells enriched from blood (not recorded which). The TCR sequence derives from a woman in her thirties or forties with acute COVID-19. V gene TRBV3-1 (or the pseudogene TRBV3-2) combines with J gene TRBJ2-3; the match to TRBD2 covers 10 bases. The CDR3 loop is CASSKLAGPGGNTQYF. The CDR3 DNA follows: TGTGCCAGCAGTAAACTAGCGGGACCCGGGGGGAATACGCAGTATTTT.